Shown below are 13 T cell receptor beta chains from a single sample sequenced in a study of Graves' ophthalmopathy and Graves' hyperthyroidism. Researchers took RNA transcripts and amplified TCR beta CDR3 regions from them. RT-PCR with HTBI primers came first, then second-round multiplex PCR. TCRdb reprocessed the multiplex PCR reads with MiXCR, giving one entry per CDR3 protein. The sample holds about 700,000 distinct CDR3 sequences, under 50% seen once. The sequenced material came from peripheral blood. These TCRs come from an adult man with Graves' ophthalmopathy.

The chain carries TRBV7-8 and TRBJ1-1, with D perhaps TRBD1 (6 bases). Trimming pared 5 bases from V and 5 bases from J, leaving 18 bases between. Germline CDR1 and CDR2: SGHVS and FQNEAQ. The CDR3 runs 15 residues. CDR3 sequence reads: CASSTRTATGTEAFF. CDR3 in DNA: TGTGCCAGCAGCACCCGGACAGCGACGGGAACTGAAGCTTTCTTT.

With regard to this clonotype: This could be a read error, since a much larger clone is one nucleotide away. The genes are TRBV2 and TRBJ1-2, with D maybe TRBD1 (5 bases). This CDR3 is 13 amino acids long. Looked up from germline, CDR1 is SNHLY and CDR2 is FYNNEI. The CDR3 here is CASSEWGVYGYAF. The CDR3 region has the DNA TGTGCCAGCAGTGAATGGGGGGTCTATGGCTACGCCTTC.

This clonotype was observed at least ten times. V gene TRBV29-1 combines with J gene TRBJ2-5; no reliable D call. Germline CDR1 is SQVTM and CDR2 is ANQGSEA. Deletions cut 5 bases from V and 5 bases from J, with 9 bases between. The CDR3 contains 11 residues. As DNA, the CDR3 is TGCAGCGTTTGGGTCGGGGAGACCCAGTACTTC. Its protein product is CSVWVGETQYF.

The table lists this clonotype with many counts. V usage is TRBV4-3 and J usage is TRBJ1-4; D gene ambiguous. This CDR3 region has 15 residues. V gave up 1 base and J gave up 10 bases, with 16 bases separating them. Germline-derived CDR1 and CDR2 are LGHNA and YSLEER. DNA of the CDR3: TGCGCCAGCAGCCAAGTTGGTGGCACGCCAGGAAAACTGTTTTTT. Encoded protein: CASSQVGGTPGKLFF.

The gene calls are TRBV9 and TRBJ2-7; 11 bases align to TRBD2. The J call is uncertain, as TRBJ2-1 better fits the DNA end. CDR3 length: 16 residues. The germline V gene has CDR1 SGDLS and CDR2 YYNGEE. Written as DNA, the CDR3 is TGTGCCAGCAGCGTGAGGGGACTAGCGGAGAACAATGAGCAGTTCTTC. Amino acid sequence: CASSVRGLAENNEQFF.

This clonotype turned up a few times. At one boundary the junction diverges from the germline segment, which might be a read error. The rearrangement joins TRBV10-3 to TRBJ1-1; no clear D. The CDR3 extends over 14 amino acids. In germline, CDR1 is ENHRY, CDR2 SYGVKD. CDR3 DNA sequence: TGTGCCAGCAGTTGGCGCAGCGCGGGCACTGAAGCTTTCTTT. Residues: CASSWRSAGTEAFF.

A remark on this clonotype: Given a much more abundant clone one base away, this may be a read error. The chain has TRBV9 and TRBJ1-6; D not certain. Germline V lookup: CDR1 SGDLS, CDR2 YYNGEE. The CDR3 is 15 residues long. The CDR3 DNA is TGTGCCAGCAGCGTAGATTGGTGGGAGAATTCACCCCTCTACTTT. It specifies CASSVDWWENSPLYF.

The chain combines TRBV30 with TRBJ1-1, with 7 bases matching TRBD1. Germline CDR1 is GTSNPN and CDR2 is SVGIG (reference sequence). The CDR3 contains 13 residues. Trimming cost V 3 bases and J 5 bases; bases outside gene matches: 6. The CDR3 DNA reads TGTGCCTGGAGGGAGGGGGCGCTTACTGAAGCTTTCTTT. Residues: CAWREGALTEAFF. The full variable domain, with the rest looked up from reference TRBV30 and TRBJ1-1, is SQTIHQWPATLVQPVGSPLSLECTVEGTSNPNLYWYRQAAGRGLQLLFYSVGIGQISSEVPQNLSASRPQDRQFILSSKKLLLSDSGFYLCAWREGALTEAFFGQGTRLTVV.

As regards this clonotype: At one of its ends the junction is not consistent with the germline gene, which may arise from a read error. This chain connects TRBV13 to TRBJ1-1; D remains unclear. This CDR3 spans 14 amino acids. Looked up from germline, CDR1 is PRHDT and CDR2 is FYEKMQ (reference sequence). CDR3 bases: TGTGCCAGCAGTTTAGACGGATACGGGTGTGAAGCTTTCTTT. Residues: CASSLDGYGCEAFF.

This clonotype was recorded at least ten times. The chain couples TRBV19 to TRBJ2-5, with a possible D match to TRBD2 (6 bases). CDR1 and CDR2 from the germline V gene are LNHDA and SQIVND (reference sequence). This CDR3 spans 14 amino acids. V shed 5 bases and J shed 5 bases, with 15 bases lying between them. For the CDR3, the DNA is TGTGCCAGTAGTCCCAGGGAGGCCCAGGAGACCCAGTACTTC. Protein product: CASSPREAQETQYF. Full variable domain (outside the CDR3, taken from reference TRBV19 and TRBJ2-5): DGGITQSPKYLFRKEGQNVTLSCEQNLNHDAMYWYRQDPGQGLRLIYYSQIVNDFQKGDIAEGYSVSREKKESFPLTVTSAQKNPTAFYLCASSPREAQETQYFGPGTRLLVL.

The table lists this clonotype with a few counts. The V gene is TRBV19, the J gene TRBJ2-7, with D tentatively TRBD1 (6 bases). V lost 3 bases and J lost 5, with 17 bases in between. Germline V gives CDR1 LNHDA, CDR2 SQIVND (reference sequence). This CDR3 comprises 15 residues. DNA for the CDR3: TGTGCCAGTAGTATCCTAACAGGGTCGGCTAACGAGCAGTACTTC. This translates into CASSILTGSANEQYF.

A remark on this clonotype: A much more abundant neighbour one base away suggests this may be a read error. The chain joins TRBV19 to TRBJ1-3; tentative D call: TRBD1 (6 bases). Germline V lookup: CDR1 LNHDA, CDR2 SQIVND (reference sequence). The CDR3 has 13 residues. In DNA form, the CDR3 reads TGTGCCAGTAGTAGGGGGCCTGGAAACACCGTATATTTT. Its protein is CASSRGPGNTVYF.

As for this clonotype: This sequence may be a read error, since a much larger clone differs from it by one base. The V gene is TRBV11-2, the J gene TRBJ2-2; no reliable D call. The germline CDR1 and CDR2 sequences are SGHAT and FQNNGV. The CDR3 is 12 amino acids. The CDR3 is CASGFLSGELFF. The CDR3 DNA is TGTGCCAGCGGCTTTCTTAGCGGGGAGCTGTTTTTT.